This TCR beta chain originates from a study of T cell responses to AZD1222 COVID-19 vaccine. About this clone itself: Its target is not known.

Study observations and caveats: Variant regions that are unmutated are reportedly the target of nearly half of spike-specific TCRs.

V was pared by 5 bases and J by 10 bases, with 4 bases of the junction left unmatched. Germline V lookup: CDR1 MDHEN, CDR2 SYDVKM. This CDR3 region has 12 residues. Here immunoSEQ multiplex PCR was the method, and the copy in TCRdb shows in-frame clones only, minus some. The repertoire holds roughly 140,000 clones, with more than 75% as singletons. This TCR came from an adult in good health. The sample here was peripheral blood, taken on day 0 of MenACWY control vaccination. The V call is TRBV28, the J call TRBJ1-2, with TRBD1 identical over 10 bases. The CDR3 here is CASSPGQGTYTF. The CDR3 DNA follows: TGTGCCAGCAGTCCGGGACAGGGGACCTACACCTTC.